This T cell receptor beta chain was recovered during a study of T cell clones after liver transplantation. Study as a whole: In this trial, immunosuppression withdrawal was attempted within 2 years of liver transplant.

Clones were sequenced by immunoSEQ multiplex PCR, and TCRdb holds only the in-frame ones, with some missing. The sample has approximately 100,000 clones; around four fifths are singletons. The sequenced sample was CD4+ T cells from blood, obtained around 44 months after liver transplant. The TCR originated in a human patient who received a liver transplant. The graft donor may have given rise to some T cells.

CDR3 DNA sequence: TGCGCCAGCAGCCAAGATATGTTTGGGTTGGTTATGGCTGAAGCTTTCTTT. It codes for CASSQDMFGLVMAEAFF. The chain carries TRBV4-1 and TRBJ1-1; D unclear. This CDR3 contains 17 residues. Per the germline V gene, CDR1 is MGHRA and CDR2 is YSYEKL. V shed 0 bases and J shed 6 bases, with 20 bases lying between them.